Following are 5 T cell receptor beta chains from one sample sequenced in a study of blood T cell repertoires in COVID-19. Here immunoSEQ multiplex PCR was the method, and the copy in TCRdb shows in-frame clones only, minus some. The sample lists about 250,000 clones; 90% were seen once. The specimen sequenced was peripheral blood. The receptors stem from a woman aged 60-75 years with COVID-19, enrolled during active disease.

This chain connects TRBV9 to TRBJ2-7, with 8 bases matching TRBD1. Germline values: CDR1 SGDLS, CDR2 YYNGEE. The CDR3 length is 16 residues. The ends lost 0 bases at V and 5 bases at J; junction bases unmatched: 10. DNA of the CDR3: TGTGCCAGCAGCGTAGATCCAGGGGGCGGCTTTGACGAGCAGTACTTC. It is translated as CASSVDPGGGFDEQYF.

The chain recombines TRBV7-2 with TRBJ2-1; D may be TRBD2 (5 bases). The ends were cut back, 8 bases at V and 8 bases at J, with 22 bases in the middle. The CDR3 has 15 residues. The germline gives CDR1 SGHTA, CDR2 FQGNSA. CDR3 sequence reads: CASDAGRWTVDEQFF. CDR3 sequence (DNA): TGTGCCAGCGACGCCGGAAGGTGGACTGTCGATGAGCAGTTCTTC.

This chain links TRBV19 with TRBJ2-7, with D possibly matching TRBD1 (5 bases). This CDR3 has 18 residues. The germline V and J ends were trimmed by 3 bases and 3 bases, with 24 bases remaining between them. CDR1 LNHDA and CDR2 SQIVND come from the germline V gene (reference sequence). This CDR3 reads CASSIYPSAGKIHYEQYF. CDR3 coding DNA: TGTGCCAGTAGTATTTACCCTTCGGCAGGGAAGATCCACTACGAGCAGTACTTC. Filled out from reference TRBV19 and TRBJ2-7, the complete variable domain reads DGGITQSPKYLFRKEGQNVTLSCEQNLNHDAMYWYRQDPGQGLRLIYYSQIVNDFQKGDIAEGYSVSREKKESFPLTVTSAQKNPTAFYLCASSIYPSAGKIHYEQYFGPGTRLTVT.

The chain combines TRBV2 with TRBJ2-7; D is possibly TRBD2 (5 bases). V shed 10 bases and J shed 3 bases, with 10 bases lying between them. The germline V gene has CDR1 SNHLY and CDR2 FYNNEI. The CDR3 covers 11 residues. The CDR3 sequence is CATTLVYEQYF. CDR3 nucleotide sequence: TGTGCCACCACACTAGTCTACGAGCAGTACTTC.

The CDR3 is CASSSMRNQPQHF. The CDR3 bases are TGTGCCAGCAGTTCTATGCGCAATCAGCCCCAGCATTTT. The V and J genes are TRBV28 and TRBJ1-5; D is unclear. V was trimmed by 4 bases and J by 2 bases, leaving 6 bases between them. The CDR3 is 13 residues long. From germline, CDR1 is MDHEN and CDR2 SYDVKM.